The 15 T cell receptor beta chains below were found in one sample sequenced in a study of blood T cell repertoires in COVID-19. Generated by immunoSEQ multiplex PCR, the TCRdb table keeps only in-frame clones and is missing some. The data hold about 250,000 clones, with approximately 90% observed a single time. Input material: PBMCs or T cells enriched from blood (not recorded which). These receptors all stem from a woman under 30 who had recovered from COVID-19.

This sequence joins TRBV6-5 and TRBJ1-4; 7 bases agree with TRBD1. Germline V gene lookup returns CDR1 MNHEY and CDR2 SVGAGI. The ends lost 6 bases at V and 3 bases at J; junction bases unmatched: 7. The CDR3 contains 15 residues. The CDR3 region has the DNA TGTGCCAGCAGGATTTCCGGGACAGCTAATGAAAAACTGTTTTTT. This codes for CASRISGTANEKLFF.

The chain combines TRBV15 with TRBJ2-6; D call uncertain. V lost 0 bases, J lost 0 bases, and 9 bases lay in between. The CDR3 sequence is 17 residues long. Germline V CDR1 and CDR2: LNHNV, YYDKDF (reference sequence). CDR3: CATSRDAVSSGANVLTF. The CDR3 DNA sequence: TGTGCCACCAGCAGAGATGCGGTGAGCTCTGGGGCCAACGTCCTGACTTTC.

V is TRBV7-8 and J is TRBJ2-7; possibly TRBD1 for D (6 bases). Germline CDR1 SGHVS, CDR2 FQNEAQ. Trimming cost V 1 base and J 1 base, with 11 bases left between them. The length of the CDR3 is 15 residues. For the CDR3, the DNA is TGTGCCAGCAGCTTAGGTGTAGGGACATCCTACGAGCAGTACTTC. Translation: CASSLGVGTSYEQYF.

This chain links TRBV19 with TRBJ1-2; D gene uncertain. CDR1 is LNHDA and CDR2 is SQIVND in the germline V gene (reference sequence). This CDR3 is 11 amino acids long. V lost 8 bases, J lost 13 bases, and 17 bases lay in between. The CDR3 DNA is TGTGCCAGTTCGACGGGATGGGTGAGCACCTTC. This sequence encodes CASSTGWVSTF.

This rearrangement joins TRBV9 to TRBJ1-5, with TRBD1 identical over 9 bases. V was clipped by 4 bases and J by 5 bases; unmatched bases: 4. The CDR3 spans 14 residues. CDR1 is SGDLS and CDR2 is YYNGEE in the germline V gene. The CDR3 is CASSRTGGDQPQHF. The CDR3, as DNA: TGTGCCAGCAGCCGAACAGGGGGCGATCAGCCCCAGCATTTT.

The chain couples TRBV2 to TRBJ1-2; 7 positions agree with TRBD1. The CDR3 is 11 amino acids. Germline V lookup: CDR1 SNHLY, CDR2 FYNNEI. V was clipped by 10 bases and J by 8 bases; unmatched bases: 7. The CDR3 coding sequence is TGTGCCACTGACAGGGTCGGGGGCTACACCTTC. Encoded protein: CATDRVGGYTF. Filled out from reference TRBV2 and TRBJ1-2, the complete variable domain reads EPEVTQTPSHQVTQMGQEVILRCVPISNHLYFYWYRQILGQKVEFLVSFYNNEISEKSEIFDDQFSVERPDGSNFTLKIRSTKLEDSAMYFCATDRVGGYTFGSGTRLTVV.

The J gene is TRBJ1-4, the V gene TRBV5-4; D possibly corresponds to TRBD1 (5 bases). Trimming left V 4 bases short and J 5 bases short, with 15 bases between. The germline V gene encodes CDR1 SGHNT and CDR2 YYREEE (reference sequence). The CDR3 is 15 residues long. The CDR3 region is CASSPVDGGNEKLFF. Written as DNA, the CDR3 is TGTGCCAGCAGCCCTGTCGACGGGGGGAATGAAAAACTGTTTTTT.

The CDR3 coding sequence is TGCGCCAGCAGCCGCCGGGACAGTAGCACAGATACGCAGTATTTT. Its protein is CASSRRDSSTDTQYF. The chain is built from TRBV5-1 and TRBJ2-3, with TRBD1 identical over 7 bases. Germline values: CDR1 SGHRS, CDR2 YFSETQ. V shed 4 bases and J 0 bases; nucleotides not matched to a gene: 5. The CDR3 spans 15 residues.

The J gene is TRBJ2-2, the V gene TRBV11-3; TRBD1 aligns across 11 bases. The CDR3 is 16 amino acids. Germline values: CDR1 SGHNT, CDR2 YENEEA. The ends lost 5 bases at V and 3 bases at J; junction bases unmatched: 5. CDR3 sequence reads: CASSKMGQGDTGELFF. CDR3 bases: TGTGCCAGCAGCAAAATGGGACAGGGGGACACCGGGGAGCTGTTTTTT.

This rearrangement joins TRBV5-1 to TRBJ1-1; D is perhaps TRBD1 (5 bases). Trimming stripped 1 base from V and 7 bases from J, with 14 bases between. CDR1 and CDR2 (germline): SGHRS, YFSETQ. The CDR3 contains 14 residues. The CDR3 bases are TGCGCCAGCAGCTTGCGGCAGCCGGGGGGTGAAGCTTTCTTT. It is translated as CASSLRQPGGEAFF.

The gene calls are TRBV7-9 and TRBJ2-6, with D possibly matching TRBD1 (5 bases). The CDR3 is 16 residues long. Trimming shortened V by 5 bases and J by 4 bases, and 15 bases separated the two germline ends. From germline, CDR1 is SEHNR and CDR2 FQNEAQ (reference sequence). CDR3 in DNA: TGTGCCAGCAGCCTCTCGCAGGGTACCGGGGCCAACGTCCTGACTTTC. This gives the protein CASSLSQGTGANVLTF.

This rearrangement joins TRBV2 to TRBJ1-1, with D possibly being TRBD1 (6 bases). The germline V and J ends were trimmed by 8 bases and 7 bases, with 17 bases remaining between them. Per germline, CDR1 SNHLY and CDR2 FYNNEI. This CDR3 contains 13 residues. This chain's CDR3 is CASGIQGPDEAFF. DNA for the CDR3: TGTGCCAGCGGGATACAGGGACCCGATGAAGCTTTCTTT.

The V and J genes are TRBV18 and TRBJ2-6; possible D gene TRBD1, 6 bases. Trimming shortened V by 2 bases and J by 0 bases, and 11 bases separated the two germline ends. In germline, CDR1 is KGHSH, CDR2 LQKENI. The CDR3 is 17 amino acids. The DNA of the CDR3 is TGTGCCAGCTCACCAAACAGGGCCAGCTCTGGGGCCAACGTCCTGACTTTC. This sequence encodes CASSPNRASSGANVLTF.

The chain combines TRBV15 with TRBJ2-5, with 12 bases that match TRBD2. Germline V gene lookup returns CDR1 LNHNV and CDR2 YYDKDF (reference sequence). J lost 5 bases, V lost 5 bases, and 6 bases had no gene match. The CDR3 is 15 amino acids. The CDR3 bases are TGTGCCACCAGCCCACGACTAGCGGGGGTTGAGACCCAGTACTTC. Residues: CATSPRLAGVETQYF.

This clone was picked up a small number of times. The chain recombines TRBV7-9 with TRBJ2-1; D perhaps matches TRBD1 (5 bases). The V gene lost 3 bases and the J gene lost 4 bases, with 13 bases spanning the gap. The CDR3 covers 15 residues. CDR1 and CDR2 from the germline V gene are SEHNR and FQNEAQ (reference sequence). For the CDR3, the DNA is TGTGCCAGCAGCTTGCCTCAGGGATTATACAATGAGCAGTTCTTC. Protein product: CASSLPQGLYNEQFF.